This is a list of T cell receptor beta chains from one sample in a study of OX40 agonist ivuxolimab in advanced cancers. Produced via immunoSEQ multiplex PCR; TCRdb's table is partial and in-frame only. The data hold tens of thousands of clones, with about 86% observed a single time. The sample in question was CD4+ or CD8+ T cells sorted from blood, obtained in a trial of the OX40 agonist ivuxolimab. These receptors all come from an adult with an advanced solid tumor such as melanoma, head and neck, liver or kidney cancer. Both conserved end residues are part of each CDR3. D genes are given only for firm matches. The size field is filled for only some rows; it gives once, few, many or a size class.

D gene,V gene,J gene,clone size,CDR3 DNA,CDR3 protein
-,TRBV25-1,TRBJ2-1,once,TGTGCCAGCAGCGCGCCGGGAATCAATGAGCAGTTCTTC,CASSAPGINEQFF
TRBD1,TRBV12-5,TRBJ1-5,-,TGTGCTAGTGCCCCGGGGACAGGGGGGCAGCCCCAGCATTTT,CASAPGTGGQPQHF
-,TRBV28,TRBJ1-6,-,TGTGCCAGCAGTTTAATCGGGCGCAAGGGACGGGTAACCTATAATTCACCCCTCCACTTT,CASSLIGRKGRVTYNSPLHF
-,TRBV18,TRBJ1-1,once,TGTGCCAGCTCACCACGACCCGGGACGGGATTCATGAACACTGAAGCTTTCTTT,CASSPRPGTGFMNTEAFF
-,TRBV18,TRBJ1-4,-,TGTGCCAGCTCACCGGGGCCAGATCGGGAAAAACTGTTTTTT,CASSPGPDREKLFF
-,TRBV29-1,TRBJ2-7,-,TGCAGCGGGAGGAGCTCCTACGAGCAGTACTTC,CSGRSSYEQYF
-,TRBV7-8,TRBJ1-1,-,TGTGCCAGCAGCCCGGACACCATGAACACTGAAGCTTTCTTT,CASSPDTMNTEAFF
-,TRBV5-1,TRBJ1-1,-,TGCGCCAGCAGCTTGGAGGCCGTCACTGAAGCTTTCTTT,CASSLEAVTEAFF
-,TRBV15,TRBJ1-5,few,TGTGCCACCAGCAGAGTCCGATTCGGCAATCAGCCCCAGCATTTT,CATSRVRFGNQPQHF
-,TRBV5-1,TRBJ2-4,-,TGCGCCAGCAGGGTTGAGGGAACCAAAAACATTCAGTACTTC,CASRVEGTKNIQYF
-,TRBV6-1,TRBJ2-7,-,TGTGCCAGCAGAGCAGGGGTCCCCTACGAGCAGTACTTC,CASRAGVPYEQYF
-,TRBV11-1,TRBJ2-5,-,TGTGCCAGCAGCTTCGCAAGGGGCCTTCAGGAGGCGAAGACCCAGTACTTC,CASSFARGLQEAKTQYF
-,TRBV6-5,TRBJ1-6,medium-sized,TGTGCCAGCAGCTTCCCAAATTCACCCCTCCACTTT,CASSFPNSPLHF
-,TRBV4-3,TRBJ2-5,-,TGCGCCAGCAGCCAAGTCTACGAGGAGACCCAGTACTTC,CASSQVYEETQYF
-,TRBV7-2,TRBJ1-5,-,TGTGCCAGCAGCCGCCTGGCACGGCAGCCCCAGCATTTT,CASSRLARQPQHF
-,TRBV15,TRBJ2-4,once,TGTGCCACCAGCTCCGGTTCCGCCGGAAACATTCAGTACTTC,CATSSGSAGNIQYF
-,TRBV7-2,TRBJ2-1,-,TGTGCCAGCAGCTTAGGGGGGGGCCTTGCGGGTGAGCAGTTCTTC,CASSLGGGLAGEQFF
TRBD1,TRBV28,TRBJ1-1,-,TGTGCCAGCAGTTTGGGGACAGGGGGCCTGAACACTGAAGCTTTCTTT,CASSLGTGGLNTEAFF
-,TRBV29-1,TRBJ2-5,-,TGCAGCGTGGCGCAGGGTGGGGACCAAGAGACCCAGTACTTC,CSVAQGGDQETQYF
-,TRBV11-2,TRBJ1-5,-,TGTGCCAGCAGCCGTGATGGGGGGAACAATCAGCCCCAGCATTTT,CASSRDGGNNQPQHF
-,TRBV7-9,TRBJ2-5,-,TGTGCCAGCAGCCATGGGCTGGAGGGGCGGGAGACCCAGTACTTC,CASSHGLEGRETQYF
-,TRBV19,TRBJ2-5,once,TGTGCCAGTAGATCCACGGGGGCTTCCCCGGAGACCCAGTACTTC,CASRSTGASPETQYF
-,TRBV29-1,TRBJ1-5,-,TGCAGCGTTGAAGCGGGGGGCGCGGGTCAGCCCCAGCATTTT,CSVEAGGAGQPQHF
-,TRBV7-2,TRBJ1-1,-,TGTGCCAGCAGCCACGCTTCCGGGGGGAACACTGAAGCTTTCTTT,CASSHASGGNTEAFF
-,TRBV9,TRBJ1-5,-,TGTGCCAGCAGCGGCGGAGGCAATCAGCCCCAGCATTTT,CASSGGGNQPQHF
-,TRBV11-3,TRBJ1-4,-,TGTGCCAGCAGCTTAAATGAAAAACTGTTTTTT,CASSLNEKLFF
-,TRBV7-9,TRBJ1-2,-,TGTGCCAGCAGCTCCTCAAGGCGGGGAGGCTATGGCTACACCTTC,CASSSSRRGGYGYTF
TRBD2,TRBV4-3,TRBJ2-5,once,TGCGCCAGCAGCCCAGGAGGGACTAGCGGCCAAGAGACCCAGTACTTC,CASSPGGTSGQETQYF
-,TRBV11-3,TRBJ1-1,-,TGTGCCAGCAGCTTGGACGTTGAAGCTTTCTTT,CASSLDVEAFF
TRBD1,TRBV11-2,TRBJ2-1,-,TGTGCCAGCAGCCGACAGGGACACAATGAGCAGTTCTTC,CASSRQGHNEQFF
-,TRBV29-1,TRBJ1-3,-,TGCAGCGTTCAGGATCTCTCGGGAAACACCATATATTTT,CSVQDLSGNTIYF
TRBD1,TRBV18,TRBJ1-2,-,TGTGCCAGCTCACCGATGACAGGGGGTATGGATGGCTACACCTTC,CASSPMTGGMDGYTF
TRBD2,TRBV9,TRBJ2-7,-,TGTGCCAGCAGCGTAGGCGGGGGGGAGTCCTACGAGCAGTACTTC,CASSVGGGESYEQYF
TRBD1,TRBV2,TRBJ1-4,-,TGTGCCAGCAGTCCGACAGGGTCGGGCGAAAAACTGTTTTTT,CASSPTGSGEKLFF
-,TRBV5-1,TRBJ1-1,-,TGCGCCAGCAGCTCGGCACGGCAGATGAACACTGAAGCTTTCTTT,CASSSARQMNTEAFF
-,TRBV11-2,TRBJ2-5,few,TGTGCCAGCAGGAGAGGGGTTGGGGAGACCCAGTACTTC,CASRRGVGETQYF
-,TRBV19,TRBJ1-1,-,TGTGCCAGTAGTGCACAGGGCAACACTGAAGCTTTCTTT,CASSAQGNTEAFF
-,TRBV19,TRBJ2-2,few,TGTGCCAGTAGTATTGCGGCAGTTGGCGGGGAGCTGTTTTTT,CASSIAAVGGELFF
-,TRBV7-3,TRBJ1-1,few,TGTGCCAGCAGCTCCAACACTGAAGCTTTCTTT,CASSSNTEAFF
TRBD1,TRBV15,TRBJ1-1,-,TGTGCCACCAGCAGAGAGGGACAGAAGAACACTGAAGCTTTCTTT,CATSREGQKNTEAFF
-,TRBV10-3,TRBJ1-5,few,TGTGCCATCAGTGAAGTAACCGGTAGCAATCAGCCCCAGCATTTT,CAISEVTGSNQPQHF
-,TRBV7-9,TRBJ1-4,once,TGTGCCGGGGAGCTATTTTCTAATGAAAAACTGTTTTTT,CAGELFSNEKLFF
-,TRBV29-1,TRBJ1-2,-,TGCAGCGTGAGGGGGGACGGCTATGGCTACACCTTC,CSVRGDGYGYTF
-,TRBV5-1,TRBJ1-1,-,TGCGCCAGCAGCCCGGGGCAACGGGCCATGAACACTGAAGCTTTCTTT,CASSPGQRAMNTEAFF
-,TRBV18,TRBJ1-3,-,TGTGCCAGCTCACCAGCACAGGGACCCTCTGGAAACACCATATATTTT,CASSPAQGPSGNTIYF
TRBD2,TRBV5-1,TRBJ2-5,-,TGCGCCAGCAGCCCAACTAGCGGGGGAGTGGGGGAGACCCAGTACTTC,CASSPTSGGVGETQYF
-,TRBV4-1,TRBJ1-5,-,TGCGCCAGCAGCCAAGATGGTCGGGGCAATCAGCCCCAGCATTTT,CASSQDGRGNQPQHF
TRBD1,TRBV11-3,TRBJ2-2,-,TGTGCCAGCAGCACCGGACAGGACAACGGGGAGCTGTTTTTT,CASSTGQDNGELFF
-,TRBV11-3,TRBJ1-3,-,TGTGCCAGCAGCTTCTCCTCTGGAAACACCATATATTTT,CASSFSSGNTIYF
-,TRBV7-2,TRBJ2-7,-,TGTGCCAGCAGCCCTCAGTACGAGCAGTACTTC,CASSPQYEQYF
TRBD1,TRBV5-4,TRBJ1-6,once,TGTGCCAGCAGCTTGGCGTCAGGACAGGGGTTAGGGAATTCACCCCTCCACTTT,CASSLASGQGLGNSPLHF
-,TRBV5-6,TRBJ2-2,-,TGTGCCAGCAGCTTTAGGCCGGGGCACGGGGAGCTGTTTTTT,CASSFRPGHGELFF
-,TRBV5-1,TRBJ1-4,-,TGCGCCAGGAGCGGGGACGCTGGGAGTGAAAAACTGTTTTTT,CARSGDAGSEKLFF
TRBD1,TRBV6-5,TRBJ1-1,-,TGTGCCAGCAGCCAGGACAGGGGGCATACTGAAGCTTTCTTT,CASSQDRGHTEAFF
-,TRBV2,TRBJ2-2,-,TGTGCCAGCAAGGGAAGGGTTGACACCGGGGAGCTGTTTTTT,CASKGRVDTGELFF
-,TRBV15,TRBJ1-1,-,TGTGCCACCAGCAGAGCTGAAGGGGCAAACACTGAAGCTTTCTTT,CATSRAEGANTEAFF
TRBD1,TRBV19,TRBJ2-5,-,TGTGCCAGTAGTATATCGGGACAGGGGGAGACCCAGTACTTC,CASSISGQGETQYF